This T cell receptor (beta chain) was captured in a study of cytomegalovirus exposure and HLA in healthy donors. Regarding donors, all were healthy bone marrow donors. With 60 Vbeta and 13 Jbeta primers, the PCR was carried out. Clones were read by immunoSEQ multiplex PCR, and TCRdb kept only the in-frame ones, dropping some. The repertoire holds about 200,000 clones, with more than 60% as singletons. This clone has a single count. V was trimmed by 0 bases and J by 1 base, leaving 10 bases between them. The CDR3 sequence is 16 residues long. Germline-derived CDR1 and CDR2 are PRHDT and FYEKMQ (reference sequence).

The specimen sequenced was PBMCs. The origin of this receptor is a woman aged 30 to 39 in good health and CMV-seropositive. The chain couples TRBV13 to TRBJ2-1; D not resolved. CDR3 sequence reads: CASSLGGPRSYNEQFF. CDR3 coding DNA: TGTGCCAGCAGCTTAGGTGGCCCGAGGTCCTACAATGAGCAGTTCTTC.